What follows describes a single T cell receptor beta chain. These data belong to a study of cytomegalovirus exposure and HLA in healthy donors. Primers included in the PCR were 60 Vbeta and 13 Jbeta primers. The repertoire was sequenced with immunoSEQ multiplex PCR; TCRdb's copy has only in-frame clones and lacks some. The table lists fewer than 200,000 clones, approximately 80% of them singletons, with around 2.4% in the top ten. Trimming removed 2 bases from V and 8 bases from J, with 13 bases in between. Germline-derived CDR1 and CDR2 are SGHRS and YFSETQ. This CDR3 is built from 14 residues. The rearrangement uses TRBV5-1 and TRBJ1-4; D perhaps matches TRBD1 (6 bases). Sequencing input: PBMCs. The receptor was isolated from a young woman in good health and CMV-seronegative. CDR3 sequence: CASSLRGSDEKLFF. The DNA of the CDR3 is TGCGCCAGCAGCTTAAGGGGGTCGGACGAAAAACTGTTTTTT.